Following are 16 T cell receptor beta chains from one sample sequenced in a study of response to subunit inactivated influenza vaccine (dated by TCRdb to between 2018 and 2020). The library was prepared using RT-PCR. The sequencer was an Illumina HiSeq 2500. TCRdb ran its own pipeline on the public reads, namely fastp trimming at Q25 and MiXCR clone calling, and kept in-frame beta chains. For every CDR3 protein sequence, its rows merge into one entry that carries the most common genes and DNA. The sample yields 700,000 to 900,000 distinct CDR3 sequences; 21% were counted once. Of the sample, 9.5% to 13% is held by the ten largest clones. The starting material was PBMCs from blood, obtained about 5 days after vaccination. These receptors all come from a man aged 45-60 years who received an inactivated influenza vaccine. Donor details come from another sample of the same person, matched by shared clones.

This clonotype was detected a few times. The genes are TRBV11-2 and TRBJ2-5; 10 bases fit TRBD2. The germline gives CDR1 SGHAT, CDR2 FQNNGV. CDR3 length: 18 residues. The trim removed 2 bases at V and 5 bases at J, leaving 14 bases unmatched. CDR3 protein: CASSLFSSGSFRQETQYF. CDR3 nucleotides: TGTGCCAGCAGCTTATTCTCTAGCGGGAGTTTTCGTCAGGAGACCCAGTACTTC.

V is TRBV6-2 or TRBV6-3 and J is TRBJ1-5; tentative D call: TRBD1 (6 bases). The CDR3 loop spans 18 amino acids. Trimming removed 3 bases from V and 2 bases from J, with 20 bases in between. CDR1 is MNHEY, CDR2 SVGEGT, per germline. The CDR3, as DNA: TGTGCCAGCAGTTATCAGCGGAGGAGGGACACCGGCAATCAGCCCCAGCATTTT. It is translated as CASSYQRRRDTGNQPQHF.

The rearrangement joins TRBV5-1 to TRBJ2-1; tentatively, D is TRBD1 (6 bases). Germline V gives CDR1 SGHRS, CDR2 YFSETQ. CDR3 length equals 12 residues. The ends were cut back, 4 bases at V and 9 bases at J, with 11 bases in the middle. The CDR3 nucleotides are TGCGCCAGCAGCCGACAGGCGGCTGAGCAGTTCTTC. Translation: CASSRQAAEQFF.

The chain is built from TRBV6-1 and TRBJ2-7; 8 positions agree with TRBD2. Trimming took 1 base from V and 5 from J; bases not matched to a gene: 10. The germline CDR1 and CDR2 sequences are MNHNS and SASEGT. The CDR3 length is 16 residues. The CDR3: CASSEDAGGSGNEQYF. CDR3 coding DNA: TGTGCCAGCAGTGAAGACGCGGGGGGTTCTGGAAACGAGCAGTACTTC.

This clonotype showed up many times. The chain couples TRBV7-6 to TRBJ2-1, with 8 positions matching TRBD1. Trimming cost V 6 bases and J 6 bases; bases outside gene matches: 4. Germline values: CDR1 SGHVS, CDR2 FNYEAQ. The CDR3 runs 13 residues. The CDR3 nucleotides read TGTGCCAGCAGTCTGGACAGGGCCAATGAGCAGTTCTTC. As protein: CASSLDRANEQFF.

The chain carries TRBV29-1 and TRBJ2-1, with D uncertain. Deletions cut 3 bases from V and 15 bases from J, with 15 bases between. CDR3 length: 11 residues. The germline V gene has CDR1 SQVTM and CDR2 ANQGSEA. The CDR3 here is CSVDVGHKGFF. DNA of the CDR3: TGCAGCGTTGATGTGGGCCATAAGGGGTTCTTC.

This clonotype was counted a few times. This chain links TRBV20-1 with TRBJ2-3, with D possibly being TRBD2 (5 bases). The ends were cut back, 6 bases at V and 3 bases at J, with 13 bases in the middle. The CDR3 extends over 13 amino acids. Germline CDR1 DFQATT, CDR2 SNEGSKA (reference sequence). The CDR3 region is CSAEGPGTDTQYF. DNA for the CDR3: TGCAGTGCCGAGGGCCCGGGGACAGATACGCAGTATTTT.

This clonotype was counted ten times or more. This chain connects TRBV6-6 to TRBJ1-1; D unclear. Looked up from germline, CDR1 is MNHNY and CDR2 is SVGAGI (reference sequence). The V and J ends lost 7 bases and 0 bases respectively, with 3 bases between them. The CDR3 sequence is 11 residues long. CDR3 bases: TGTGCCAGCACCATGAACACTGAAGCTTTCTTT. Residues: CASTMNTEAFF.

This clonotype was seen only a few times. This chain uses TRBV10-3 with TRBJ2-1; 13 bases match TRBD2. CDR3 size: 16 residues. Germline V gene data show CDR1 as ENHRY and CDR2 as SYGVKD. The ends lost 3 bases at V and 6 bases at J; junction bases unmatched: 5. The CDR3 DNA follows: TGTGCCATCAGTGACGCCAGGACTAGCGGGAGCAATGAGCAGTTCTTC. Its translation: CAISDARTSGSNEQFF.

The CDR3 spells CASSLGPGRYYEQYF. The CDR3 coding sequence is TGTGCCAGCAGTTTGGGGCCGGGCCGATATTACGAGCAGTACTTC. V and J are TRBV27 and TRBJ2-7; tentatively, D is TRBD1 (5 bases). Trimming shortened V by 3 bases and J by 4 bases, and 16 bases separated the two germline ends. This CDR3 is built from 15 residues. Germline CDR1 and CDR2: MNHEY and SMNVEV (reference sequence).

The chain has TRBV10-3 and TRBJ2-7; perhaps TRBD1 as D (5 bases). There are 14 residues in the CDR3. Germline CDR1 and CDR2: ENHRY and SYGVKD. The V end lost 4 bases, the J end lost 7 bases, and 17 bases lay between the germline ends. CDR3 sequence: CAISGQGMSWEQYF. CDR3 nucleotide sequence: TGTGCCATCAGTGGTCAGGGAATGTCTTGGGAGCAGTACTTC.

A few counts support this clonotype. V is TRBV6-1 and J is TRBJ1-1; the match to TRBD1 covers 8 bases. The length of the CDR3 is 13 residues. V lost 6 bases, J lost 6 bases, and 6 bases stayed unmatched. Germline-derived CDR1 and CDR2 are MNHNS and SASEGT. The CDR3 DNA follows: TGTGCCAGCAGGGGGACAGGTTCATCTGAAGCTTTCTTT. Translated: CASRGTGSSEAFF.

This clonotype has just a few counts. The chain uses TRBV15 and TRBJ1-2; D is ambiguous. CDR1 is LNHNV, CDR2 YYDKDF, per germline (reference sequence). V lost 0 bases and J 4 bases, leaving 9 bases between the germline ends. There are 14 residues in the CDR3. Here the CDR3 DNA reads TGTGCCACCAGCAGAGATCCAGCGGGCTATGGCTACACCTTC. It codes for CATSRDPAGYGYTF.

V gene TRBV7-8 combines with J gene TRBJ2-3; D remains ambiguous. This CDR3 comprises 16 residues. Germline-derived CDR1 and CDR2 are SGHVS and FQNEAQ. Trimming pared 5 bases from V and 0 bases from J, leaving 15 bases between. CDR3 amino acids: CASSRLGQLSTDTQYF. The DNA of the CDR3 is TGTGCCAGCAGCCGCCTTGGCCAGCTGAGCACAGATACGCAGTATTTT.

The chain uses TRBV4-3 and TRBJ2-7; tentatively, D is TRBD1 or TRBD2 (5 bases each). The CDR3 is 15 residues long. Germline V CDR1 and CDR2: LGHNA, YSLEER. V lost 1 base and J lost 0, with 10 bases in between. CDR3 in amino acids: CASSQVLGDSYEQYF. In nucleotides, the CDR3 is TGCGCCAGCAGCCAAGTTTTGGGGGACTCCTACGAGCAGTACTTC.

This clonotype has a handful of counts. The genes are TRBV6-6 and TRBJ2-5; TRBD2 matches 8 bases. The germline CDR1 and CDR2 sequences are MNHNY and SVGAGI (reference sequence). Unmatched junction bases numbered 6, after V lost 7 bases and J lost 5 bases. The CDR3 contains 13 residues. CDR3 amino acids: CASTSGSPETQYF. In nucleotides, the CDR3 is TGTGCCAGCACGAGCGGGAGTCCTGAGACCCAGTACTTC.